Presented here are 16 T cell receptor beta chains from one specimen sequenced in a study of CD8+CD57+ T cells in acquired aplastic anemia. Genomic DNA was employed as the template in profiling TCR beta VDJ and CDR3. TCRdb reprocessed the reads via MiXCR and lists one record per CDR3 protein. Of roughly 420,000 distinct CDR3 sequences listed, around 72% were seen once; the top ten hold approximately 4%. Sequencing was performed on sorted CD4+, CD8+, or CD8+CD57+ T cells (not recorded which) from PBMCs. Receptors were obtained from a human donor in good health, serving as a control.

This clonotype was seen ten or more times. This sequence joins TRBV27 and TRBJ1-6; the D gene is possibly TRBD1 (5 bases). CDR3 length: 14 amino acids. Germline V gene data show CDR1 as MNHEY and CDR2 as SMNVEV (reference sequence). With 4 bases removed from V and 9 bases from J, the gap between germline ends came to 13 bases. CDR3 coding DNA: TGTGCCAGCAGTTCCAGGGAAGGGATTTCACCCCTCCACTTT. This sequence encodes CASSSREGISPLHF.

The chain links TRBV14 to TRBJ1-5, with D unresolved. The CDR3 extends over 18 amino acids. V lost 3 bases, J lost 9 bases, and 27 bases lay in between. Germline CDR1 is SGHDN and CDR2 is FVKESK. The CDR3 spells CASSHLIQDGLLLTPQHF. As DNA, the CDR3 is TGTGCCAGCAGCCACCTCATTCAGGACGGACTCCTACTTACGCCCCAGCATTTT.

This chain uses TRBV7-9 with TRBJ2-7; tentative D call: TRBD1 (5 bases). CDR1 is SEHNR and CDR2 is FQNEAQ in the germline V gene (reference sequence). The V and J ends lost 1 base and 13 bases respectively, with 23 bases between them. CDR3 length: 15 amino acids. The CDR3 nucleotides are TGTGCCAGCAGCTTAGAGGGAACAGGCCATGGCTACACCTACTTC. Encoded protein: CASSLEGTGHGYTYF.

The genes are TRBV7-3 and TRBJ1-1, with D possibly TRBD1 on 5 matching bases. Trimming took off 3 bases at V and 4 bases at J, with 15 bases between the two ends. Germline CDR1 SGHTA, CDR2 FQGTGA. This CDR3 spans 15 amino acids. The CDR3 spells CASSLIDSKVTEAFF. The CDR3 nucleotides read TGTGCCAGCAGCTTGATTGACAGCAAAGTCACTGAAGCTTTCTTT.

This clonotype appeared many times. The chain couples TRBV6-2 or TRBV6-3 to TRBJ1-3; D might be TRBD1 (6 bases). Trimming cost V 6 bases and J 0 bases, with 21 bases left between them. CDR3 size: 18 residues. Germline assignment: CDR1 MNHEY and CDR2 SVGEGT. As DNA, the CDR3 is TGTGCCAGCAGCCGACGTTCGACAGGCTTGGGCTCTGGAAACACCATATATTTT. Its protein is CASSRRSTGLGSGNTIYF.

Remarks on this clonotype: This CDR3 fails to terminate in the conserved phenylalanine or tryptophan, so it likely reflects a read error. V is TRBV15 and J is TRBJ1-3; D not certain. CDR1 and CDR2 from the germline V gene are LNHNV and YYDKDF (reference sequence). Deletions cut 5 bases from V and 4 bases from J, with 12 bases between. This CDR3 has 14 residues. The CDR3 bases are TGTGCCACCAGCGTAGATGCTTGCGGAAACACCATATATGTT. It encodes CATSVDACGNTIYV.

J is TRBJ1-5 and V is TRBV24-1; 8 positions agree with TRBD1. This CDR3 comprises 15 residues. The ends lost 3 bases at V and 5 bases at J; junction bases unmatched: 5. Germline CDR1 and CDR2: KGHDR and SFDVKD. The CDR3 protein is CATSDPDRGDQPQHF. DNA for the CDR3: TGTGCCACCAGTGATCCCGACAGGGGCGATCAGCCCCAGCATTTT.

With regard to this clonotype: This may be a read error, as it is one base from a much larger clone. The V gene is TRBV30, the J gene TRBJ1-2; D remains unclear. CDR3 length: 15 amino acids. Germline CDR1 is GTSNPN and CDR2 is SVGIG (reference sequence). The V and J ends lost 7 bases and 4 bases respectively, with 22 bases between them. CDR3 region: CAYVRTSREGYGYTF. In DNA, the CDR3 is TGTGCCTACGTCAGGACGTCCCGAGAAGGCTATGGCTACACCTTC.

This clonotype was seen repeatedly, ten times or more. The chain joins TRBV19 to TRBJ1-5; D may be TRBD1 (6 bases). CDR3 length: 17 residues. The ends were cut back, 4 bases at V and 0 bases at J, with 16 bases in the middle. Looked up from germline, CDR1 is LNHDA and CDR2 is SQIVND (reference sequence). This chain's CDR3 is CASSTRTDLYSNQPQHF. CDR3 DNA: TGTGCCAGTAGTACCCGGACAGACCTATATAGCAATCAGCCCCAGCATTTT.

Ten or more counts support this clonotype. The J gene is TRBJ1-1, the V gene TRBV19; possible D gene TRBD1, 5 bases. The germline V gene has CDR1 LNHDA and CDR2 SQIVND (reference sequence). There are 15 residues in the CDR3. With 5 bases removed from V and 4 bases from J, the gap between germline ends came to 17 bases. CDR3: CASSPLEGRGTEAFF. The CDR3 coding sequence is TGTGCCAGTAGTCCCCTCGAAGGGAGGGGCACTGAAGCTTTCTTT.

As for this clonotype: The conserved closing phenylalanine or tryptophan is absent in this CDR3, likely reflecting a read error. It is unclear where the CDR3 begins or ends on the DNA, so no DNA is shown, and the CDR3 is as TCRdb lists it. The chain is built from TRBV7-9 and TRBJ1-2; TRBD1, as called in the table, went unchecked against the DNA. CDR1 is SEHNR, CDR2 FQNEAQ, per germline (reference sequence). The CDR3 numbers 13 amino acids, ends counted. CDR3 region: CASNPARGGHYEQ.

The chain uses TRBV12-3 or TRBV12-4 and TRBJ1-1; possibly TRBD1 for D (6 bases). The CDR3 contains 13 residues. The V end was cut by 3 bases, the J end by 12 bases, with 17 bases between. The CDR3 loop reads CASSLREQGTPFF. The DNA for the CDR3 is TGTGCCAGCAGTTTGAGGGAACAGGGAACGCCTTTCTTT.

This sequence joins TRBV7-3 and TRBJ2-7; 11 positions agree with TRBD1. This CDR3 region has 14 residues. With V trimmed by 5 bases and J by 5 bases, 5 bases remained unmatched. Germline loops: CDR1 SGHTA, CDR2 FQGTGA. Written as DNA, the CDR3 is TGTGCCAGCAGCCCCACGGGACAGGGGGACGAGCAGTACTTC. It encodes CASSPTGQGDEQYF.

This chain connects TRBV15 to TRBJ2-7, with 7 bases that match TRBD1. Per the germline V gene, CDR1 is LNHNV and CDR2 is YYDKDF (reference sequence). This CDR3 is 18 amino acids long. V lost 0 bases, J lost 0 bases, and 11 bases stayed unmatched. The CDR3 DNA reads TGTGCCACCAGCAGAGATCCCTTGAAGACAGGGAGCTCCTACGAGCAGTACTTC. This gives the protein CATSRDPLKTGSSYEQYF.

The V gene is TRBV20-1, the J gene TRBJ2-7; D possibly corresponds to TRBD2 (5 bases). Trimming stripped 2 bases from V and 3 bases from J, with 17 bases between. CDR3 size: 15 residues. Germline V gene lookup returns CDR1 DFQATT and CDR2 SNEGSKA (reference sequence). This CDR3 reads CSARRIKTGNYEQYF. In nucleotides, the CDR3 is TGCAGTGCTAGACGCATCAAGACCGGGAACTACGAGCAGTACTTC.

As to this clonotype: One end of the junction is discordant with germline, which a read error may explain. This chain joins TRBV7-9 and TRBJ1-3; D is perhaps TRBD1 (5 bases). The CDR3 spans 14 residues. CDR1 is SEHNR and CDR2 is FQNEAQ in the germline V gene (reference sequence). Written as DNA, the CDR3 is TGCGCCAGCAGCCAGGGCGCGGGACCAAACAGCCTATACTTT. Translation gives CASSQGAGPNSLYF.